These T cell receptor beta chains were read from a single sample in a study of shared clonotypes between healthy human individuals. Method: immunoSEQ multiplex PCR; TCRdb's copy keeps in-frame clones and lacks some. This table holds a few hundred thousand clones, roughly 95% found once. The sample consisted of naive CD8+ T cells sorted from blood. Receptors originate from a woman aged 30 to 39 in good health. Each CDR3 is given with its conserved first and last residue. The D gene is left open where the match is weak.

D gene: .
J gene: TRBJ2-7
V gene: TRBV28
CDR3 protein: CASSIRTRGGHYEQYF
CDR3 DNA: TGTGCCAGCAGTATTCGGACCCGAGGGGGGCACTACGAGCAGTACTTC

D gene: TRBD1
J gene: TRBJ2-7
V gene: TRBV25-1
CDR3 protein: CASSQGAMDEQYF
CDR3 DNA: TGTGCCAGCAGTCAGGGGGCTATGGACGAGCAGTACTTC

D gene: TRBD2
J gene: TRBJ2-7
V gene: TRBV27
CDR3 protein: CATAASGLSYEQYF
CDR3 DNA: TGTGCCACCGCAGCTAGCGGTCTCTCCTACGAGCAGTACTTC

D gene: TRBD2
J gene: TRBJ2-7
V gene: TRBV5-6
CDR3 protein: CASSRTSGSHEQYF
CDR3 DNA: TGTGCCAGCAGTCGGACTAGCGGGAGCCACGAGCAGTACTTC

D gene: .
J gene: TRBJ2-3
V gene: TRBV28
CDR3 protein: CASSPRGADTQYF
CDR3 DNA: TGTGCCAGCAGTCCGAGGGGGGCAGATACGCAGTATTTT

D gene: .
J gene: TRBJ1-5
V gene: TRBV9
CDR3 protein: CASSRSGNQPQHF
CDR3 DNA: TGTGCCAGCAGCCGATCGGGCAATCAGCCCCAGCATTTT

D gene: .
J gene: TRBJ2-1
V gene: TRBV5-6
CDR3 protein: CASSLGRSHEQFF
CDR3 DNA: TGTGCCAGCAGCTTAGGCAGGTCCCATGAGCAGTTCTTC

D gene: .
J gene: TRBJ2-7
V gene: TRBV15
CDR3 protein: CATSSRDTYEQYF
CDR3 DNA: TGTGCCACCAGCAGCAGGGACACCTACGAGCAGTACTTC

D gene: .
J gene: TRBJ1-1
V gene: TRBV11-3
CDR3 protein: CASSLNHKGTEAFF
CDR3 DNA: TGTGCCAGCAGCTTGAATCATAAGGGGACTGAAGCTTTCTTT

D gene: .
J gene: TRBJ2-7
V gene: TRBV18
CDR3 protein: CASSPLMTDQSYEQYF
CDR3 DNA: TGTGCCAGCTCACCATTAATGACGGATCAGTCCTACGAGCAGTACTTC

D gene: .
J gene: TRBJ2-1
V gene: TRBV19
CDR3 protein: CASSIWLGGSSYNEQFF
CDR3 DNA: TGTGCCAGTAGTATTTGGTTGGGAGGTAGCTCCTACAATGAGCAGTTCTTC

D gene: TRBD2
J gene: TRBJ2-7
V gene: TRBV19
CDR3 protein: CASSPAGGYEQYF
CDR3 DNA: TGTGCCAGTAGTCCCGCGGGGGGCTACGAGCAGTACTTC

D gene: .
J gene: TRBJ2-3
V gene: TRBV4-1
CDR3 protein: CASSQDPSSWDTQYF
CDR3 DNA: TGCGCCAGCAGCCAAGATCCCTCATCATGGGATACGCAGTATTTT

D gene: TRBD1
J gene: TRBJ1-1
V gene: TRBV28
CDR3 protein: CASSFVATGFHTEAFF
CDR3 DNA: TGTGCCAGCAGTTTTGTGGCGACAGGGTTCCACACTGAAGCTTTCTTT